The 29 T cell receptor beta chains below were found in one sample sequenced in a study of TIL therapy for anti-PD-1-resistant metastatic lung cancer. Sequencing used immunoSEQ v3. TCRdb's table, derived via immunoSEQ multiplex PCR, lists solely in-frame clones and lacks some. The data show under 35,000 clones, 74% seen once. Time point indicated: pre-treatment sample, taken before nivolumab and TIL therapy. The sequencing here drew on blood, taken at baseline. The receptor set was obtained from a woman aged 30-79 years with non-small cell lung cancer.

This sequence joins TRBV2 and TRBJ2-5, with TRBD1 identical over 9 bases. Germline loops: CDR1 SNHLY, CDR2 FYNNEI. The CDR3 runs to 15 residues. With V trimmed by 7 bases and J by 5 bases, 11 bases remained unmatched. The CDR3 here is CASIWDRELGETQYF. The DNA of the CDR3 is TGTGCCAGCATTTGGGACAGGGAATTAGGGGAGACCCAGTACTTC.

The V and J genes are TRBV27 and TRBJ1-2, with D unclear. V was cut by 3 bases and J by 5 bases, with 10 bases left in between. The CDR3 consists of 13 residues. Per germline, CDR1 MNHEY and CDR2 SMNVEV (reference sequence). The CDR3 sequence: CASSFRGLYGYTF. The DNA for the CDR3 is TGTGCCAGCAGTTTCCGGGGTTTATATGGCTACACCTTC.

The J gene is TRBJ2-7, the V gene TRBV20-1, with no clear D. The CDR3 sequence is 10 residues long. V was clipped by 6 bases and J by 7 bases, with 10 bases between them. Germline V gene lookup returns CDR1 DFQATT and CDR2 SNEGSKA (reference sequence). The CDR3 DNA reads as TGCAGTGCCGGTTCGGTGGAGCAGTACTTC. It translates to CSAGSVEQYF.

V and J are TRBV15 and TRBJ2-5; D is undetermined. The length of the CDR3 is 15 residues. The V end was cut by 4 bases, the J end by 3 bases, with 15 bases between. Germline V CDR1 and CDR2: LNHNV, YYDKDF (reference sequence). CDR3 in DNA: TGTGCCACCAGCAAAGTCTCCGGTCAGAAAGAGACCCAGTACTTC. Translated: CATSKVSGQKETQYF.

This rearrangement joins TRBV7-9 to TRBJ2-5; no clear D. Germline CDR1 and CDR2: SEHNR and FQNEAQ (reference sequence). This CDR3 has 13 residues. V lost 2 bases and J 5 bases, leaving 9 bases between the germline ends. CDR3 loop: CASSLLDRETQYF. The CDR3 coding sequence is TGTGCCAGCAGCTTATTAGATCGGGAGACCCAGTACTTC.

The chain employs TRBV10-3 and TRBJ2-1; 10 bases map to TRBD2. Germline CDR1 ENHRY, CDR2 SYGVKD. V shed 6 bases and J 2 bases; nucleotides not matched to a gene: 16. The CDR3 loop spans 19 amino acids. As DNA, the CDR3 is TGTGCCATCAGAGAGAGGTTGCTAGCGGGAGTAGCGGCCTACAATGAGCAGTTCTTC. It specifies CAIRERLLAGVAAYNEQFF.

The V call is TRBV5-8, the J call TRBJ2-3, with D perhaps TRBD1 (6 bases). This CDR3 comprises 15 residues. CDR1 and CDR2 (germline): SGHTS, YDEGEE. The V and J ends lost 2 bases and 3 bases respectively, with 13 bases between them. As DNA, the CDR3 is TGTGCCAGCAGCTTACAGGGTCGCCCAACAGATACGCAGTATTTT. Translating gives CASSLQGRPTDTQYF.

V gene TRBV19 combines with J gene TRBJ1-5, with D possibly being TRBD1 (5 bases). This CDR3 region has 15 residues. CDR1 is LNHDA, CDR2 SQIVND, per germline (reference sequence). The V end lost 3 bases, the J end lost 2 bases, and 11 bases lay between the germline ends. The DNA for the CDR3 is TGTGCCAGTAGTATGGGGCGAGTAGGCAATCAGCCCCAGCATTTT. This gives the protein CASSMGRVGNQPQHF.

This clone was detected only once. The rearrangement joins TRBV14 to TRBJ1-1; no firm D call. The germline V gene encodes CDR1 SGHDN and CDR2 FVKESK. V dropped 1 base and J dropped 1 base, with 4 bases sitting between them. CDR3 length: 13 amino acids. The CDR3 sequence is CASSQGWNTEAFF. The CDR3 DNA sequence: TGTGCCAGCAGCCAAGGCTGGAACACTGAAGCTTTCTTT.

CDR3 sequence reads: CASSFRGNTGELFF. In DNA, the CDR3 is TGTGCCAGCAGCTTTAGAGGAAACACCGGGGAGCTGTTTTTT. The genes are TRBV5-4 and TRBJ2-2; D not resolved. Germline-derived CDR1 and CDR2 are SGHNT and YYREEE (reference sequence). The CDR3 has 14 residues. Deletions cut 2 bases from V and 2 bases from J, with 7 bases between.

The chain uses TRBV15 and TRBJ2-7; D gene uncertain. V lost 5 bases to trimming and J lost 5 bases, with 19 bases between them. The CDR3 sequence is 15 residues long. CDR1 and CDR2 from the germline V gene are LNHNV and YYDKDF (reference sequence). CDR3 amino acids: CATSPQRLPGDEQYF. Here the CDR3 DNA reads TGTGCCACCAGCCCTCAGAGGTTGCCTGGGGACGAGCAGTACTTC.

The gene calls are TRBV6-6 and TRBJ2-2; D is unresolved. The CDR3 runs 13 residues. CDR1 MNHNY and CDR2 SVGAGI come from the germline V gene (reference sequence). V was pared by 0 bases and J by 8 bases, with 7 bases between. This CDR3 reads CASSYSTKGELFF. As DNA, the CDR3 is TGTGCCAGCAGTTACTCGACGAAGGGGGAGCTGTTTTTT.

The chain links TRBV10-3 to TRBJ2-2; TRBD2 might be the D (5 bases). The germline CDR1 and CDR2 sequences are ENHRY and SYGVKD. V was shortened by 7 bases and J by 0 bases, with 9 bases between the two germline ends. There are 14 residues in the CDR3. The CDR3 here is CAIKSAANTGELFF. CDR3 coding DNA: TGTGCCATCAAATCAGCGGCGAACACCGGGGAGCTGTTTTTT.

This chain uses TRBV5-1 with TRBJ2-2; D remains unclear. Germline V gives CDR1 SGHRS, CDR2 YFSETQ. The length of the CDR3 is 13 residues. Trimming shortened V by 1 base and J by 3 bases, and 4 bases separated the two germline ends. The CDR3 sequence is CASSLQDTGELFF. The CDR3 DNA reads TGCGCCAGCAGCTTGCAGGACACCGGGGAGCTGTTTTTT.

This chain uses TRBV5-4 with TRBJ2-3; TRBD2 matches 12 bases. The ends lost 4 bases at V and 6 bases at J; junction bases unmatched: 9. The germline CDR1 and CDR2 sequences are SGHNT and YYREEE (reference sequence). The CDR3 is 16 residues long. In nucleotides, the CDR3 is TGTGCCAGCAGCCGGACTAGCGGGACCTCAAGGGATACGCAGTATTTT. Its translation: CASSRTSGTSRDTQYF.

The rearrangement joins TRBV30 to TRBJ2-1; possible D gene TRBD2, 6 bases. The V end lost 3 bases, the J end lost 4 bases, and 13 bases lay between the germline ends. The CDR3 is made up of 14 amino acids. Germline values: CDR1 GTSNPN, CDR2 SVGIG (reference sequence). The CDR3 region is CAWSWAGPYNEQFF. CDR3 nucleotide sequence: TGTGCCTGGAGCTGGGCGGGACCGTACAATGAGCAGTTCTTC.

The chain joins TRBV5-4 to TRBJ1-1, with D tentatively TRBD1 (5 bases). Trimming left V 4 bases short and J 1 base short, with 11 bases between. The germline V gene has CDR1 SGHNT and CDR2 YYREEE (reference sequence). The CDR3 loop spans 14 amino acids. The CDR3 sequence: CASSPRDSNTEAFF. For the CDR3, the DNA is TGTGCCAGCAGCCCCCGGGACTCGAACACTGAAGCTTTCTTT.

This rearrangement joins TRBV2 to TRBJ2-7; a possible D gene is TRBD2 (6 bases). V lost 8 bases, J lost 2 bases, and 10 bases lay in between. The CDR3 has 12 amino acids. Germline V CDR1 and CDR2: SNHLY, FYNNEI. CDR3 nucleotide sequence: TGTGCCAGCTACTGGGAGGCCTACGAGCAGTACTTC. Its protein product is CASYWEAYEQYF.

This clone was counted only a few times. V usage is TRBV4-2 and J usage is TRBJ1-1; a weak D match, TRBD1 (5 bases). The V and J ends lost 4 bases and 4 bases respectively, with 10 bases between them. Germline loops: CDR1 LGHNA, CDR2 YNFKEQ. The CDR3 covers 13 residues. The CDR3 sequence is CASSPRGATEAFF. The CDR3 nucleotides read TGTGCCAGCAGCCCGAGAGGGGCCACTGAAGCTTTCTTT.

This clone was counted between two and nine times. The chain carries TRBV5-4 and TRBJ2-6; D is unresolved. Trimming left V 1 base short and J 4 bases short, with 3 bases between. Germline assignment: CDR1 SGHNT and CDR2 YYREEE (reference sequence). This CDR3 comprises 13 residues. The CDR3, as DNA: TGTGCCAGCAGCTTGTCCGGGGCCAACGTCCTGACTTTC. As protein: CASSLSGANVLTF.

This rearrangement joins TRBV2 to TRBJ1-2; D uncertain. Germline-derived CDR1 and CDR2 are SNHLY and FYNNEI. V lost 1 base, J lost 5 bases, and 8 bases lay in between. The CDR3 runs to 13 residues. CDR3 protein: CASSEDVPYGYTF. CDR3 nucleotides: TGTGCCAGCAGTGAAGATGTCCCTTATGGCTACACCTTC.

This clone was seen a few times. The chain joins TRBV7-9 to TRBJ2-5; D uncertain. The CDR3 is 13 amino acids. Germline CDR1 is SEHNR and CDR2 is FQNEAQ (reference sequence). Trimming took 1 base from V and 4 from J, leaving 7 bases between them. In DNA form, the CDR3 reads TGTGCCAGCAGCTTAGGAGTAGGAGAGACCCAGTACTTC. This codes for CASSLGVGETQYF.

The chain employs TRBV11-2 and TRBJ2-2; tentatively, D is TRBD2 (6 bases). Germline loops: CDR1 SGHAT, CDR2 FQNNGV. The CDR3 has 14 residues. V was clipped by 7 bases and J by 4 bases, with 13 bases between them. As DNA, the CDR3 is TGTGCCAGCAACCCTCGGAGGGGCACCGGGGAGCTGTTTTTT. Translation: CASNPRRGTGELFF.

The chain links TRBV6-5 to TRBJ2-1; 8 bases map to TRBD2. The CDR3 spans 15 residues. The germline V gene encodes CDR1 MNHEY and CDR2 SVGAGI. The J segment lost 2 bases and the V segment lost 6 bases, leaving 6 bases of the junction unmatched. CDR3 sequence reads: CASRHGTSPYNEQFF. Written as DNA, the CDR3 is TGTGCCAGCAGGCACGGGACTAGTCCCTACAATGAGCAGTTCTTC.

This chain connects TRBV5-4 to TRBJ2-5; 9 positions agree with TRBD2. Germline loops: CDR1 SGHNT, CDR2 YYREEE (reference sequence). The CDR3 is made up of 16 amino acids. V lost 4 bases and J lost 4; bases outside the gene matches: 11. The CDR3 bases are TGTGCCAGCAGCCAAGGGGCGGGAGGGCCTGGAGAGACCCAGTACTTC. This encodes CASSQGAGGPGETQYF. The full variable domain, its missing parts supplied by reference TRBV5-4 and TRBJ2-5, is ETGVTQSPTHLIKTRGQQVTLRCSSQSGHNTVSWYQQALGQGPQFIFQYYREEENGRGNFPPRFSGLQFPNYSSELNVNALELDDSALYLCASSQGAGGPGETQYFGPGTRLLVL.

The chain employs TRBV7-2 and TRBJ2-7; no reliable D call. CDR1 and CDR2 from the germline V gene are SGHTA and FQGNSA. V was pared by 4 bases and J by 3 bases, with 7 bases between. The CDR3 is made up of 12 amino acids. The CDR3 nucleotides read TGTGCCAGCAGCTATTGGGTCTACGAGCAGTACTTC. Amino acids: CASSYWVYEQYF.

This clone appeared a single time. As DNA, the CDR3 is TGTGCCTGGAGTGACTCTCCGGGACTCTACGAGCAGTACTTC. Amino acids: CAWSDSPGLYEQYF. This chain joins TRBV30 and TRBJ2-7; D possibly corresponds to TRBD2 (6 bases). CDR3 length: 14 amino acids. Trimming left V 1 base short and J 3 bases short, with 13 bases between. Germline lookup yields CDR1 GTSNPN and CDR2 SVGIG (reference sequence). Full variable domain (missing parts from reference TRBV30 and TRBJ2-7): SQTIHQWPATLVQPVGSPLSLECTVEGTSNPNLYWYRQAAGRGLQLLFYSVGIGQISSEVPQNLSASRPQDRQFILSSKKLLLSDSGFYLCAWSDSPGLYEQYFGPGTRLTVT.

This clone turned up a few times. The chain carries TRBV5-6 and TRBJ2-3, with 7 bases matching TRBD2. V was pared by 5 bases and J by 3 bases, with 12 bases of the junction left unmatched. Germline V CDR1 and CDR2: SGHDT, YYEEEE. This CDR3 has 16 residues. CDR3 DNA: TGTGCCAGCAGAGGCCACCCCAAAGCGGGAACAGATACGCAGTATTTT. It is translated as CASRGHPKAGTDTQYF. Based on the CDR3 plus reference TRBV5-6 and TRBJ2-3, the full variable domain is DAGVTQSPTHLIKTRGQQVTLRCSPKSGHDTVSWYQQALGQGPQFIFQYYEEEERQRGNFPDRFSGHQFPNYSSELNVNALLLGDSALYLCASRGHPKAGTDTQYFGPGTRLTVL.

The chain has TRBV21-1 and TRBJ2-7; the table's D call, TRBD2, has no DNA check behind it. TRBV21-1 is annotated as a pseudogene. The CDR3 totals 14 residues. In DNA, the CDR3 is TGTGCCAGCAATGCGGGACTAGCGGATTACGAGCAGTACTTC. Amino acids: CASNAGLADYEQYF.